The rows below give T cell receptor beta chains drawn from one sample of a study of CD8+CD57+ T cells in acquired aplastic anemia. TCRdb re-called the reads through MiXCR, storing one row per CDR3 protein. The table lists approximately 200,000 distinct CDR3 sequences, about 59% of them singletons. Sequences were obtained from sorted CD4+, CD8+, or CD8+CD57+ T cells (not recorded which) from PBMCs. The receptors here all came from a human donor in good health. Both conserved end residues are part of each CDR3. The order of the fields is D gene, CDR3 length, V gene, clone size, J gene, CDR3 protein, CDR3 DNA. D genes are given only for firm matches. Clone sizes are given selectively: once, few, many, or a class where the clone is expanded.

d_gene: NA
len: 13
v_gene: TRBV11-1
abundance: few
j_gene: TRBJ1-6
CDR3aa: CASSLDINSPLHF
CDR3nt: TGTGCCAGCAGCTTGGACATTAATTCACCCCTCCACTTT

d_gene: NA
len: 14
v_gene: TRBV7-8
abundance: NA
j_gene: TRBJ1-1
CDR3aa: CASSLGRRNTEAFF
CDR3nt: TGTGCCAGCAGCTTAGGTCGAAGGAACACTGAAGCTTTCTTT

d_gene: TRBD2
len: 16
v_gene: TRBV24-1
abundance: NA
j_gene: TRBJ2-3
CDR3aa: CATSDSRAGGTDTQYF
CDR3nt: TGTGCCACCAGTGATAGCCGAGCGGGGGGCACAGATACGCAATATTTT

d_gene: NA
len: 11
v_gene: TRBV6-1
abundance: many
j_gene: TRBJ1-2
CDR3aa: CASSDIYGYTF
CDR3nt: TGTGCCAGCAGTGACATCTATGGCTACACCTTC

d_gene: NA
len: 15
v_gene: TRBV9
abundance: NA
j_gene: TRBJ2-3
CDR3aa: CASTKGQAHTDTQYF
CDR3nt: TGTGCCAGCACGAAGGGGCAGGCACACACAGATACGCAGTATTTT

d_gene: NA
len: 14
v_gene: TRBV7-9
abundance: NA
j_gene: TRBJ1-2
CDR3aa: CASSLGGSGYGYTF
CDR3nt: TGTGCCAGCAGTCTAGGGGGAAGTGGCTATGGCTACACCTTC

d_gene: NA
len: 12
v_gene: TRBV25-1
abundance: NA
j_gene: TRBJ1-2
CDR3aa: CASKGQIYGYTF
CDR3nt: TGTGCCAGCAAAGGACAGATCTATGGCTACACCTTC

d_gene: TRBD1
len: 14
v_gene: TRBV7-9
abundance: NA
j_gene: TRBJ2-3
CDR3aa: CASSVRYRGDTQYF
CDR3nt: TGTGCCAGCAGCGTAAGGTACAGGGGAGATACGCAGTATTTT

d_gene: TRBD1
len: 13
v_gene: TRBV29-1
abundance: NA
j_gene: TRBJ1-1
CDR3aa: CSAGGQGNTEAFF
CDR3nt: TGCAGCGCAGGGGGGCAGGGGAACACTGAAGCTTTCTTT

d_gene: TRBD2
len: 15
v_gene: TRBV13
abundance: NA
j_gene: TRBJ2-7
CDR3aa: CASSPEGAGLYGQYF
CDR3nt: TGCGCCAGCAGCCCTGAGGGAGCGGGGCTCTACGGGCAGTACTTC

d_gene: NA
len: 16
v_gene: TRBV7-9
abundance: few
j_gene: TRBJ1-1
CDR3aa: CASSLRPPGLNTEAFF
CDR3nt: TGTGCCAGCAGCTTACGACCCCCAGGGCTTAACACTGAAGCTTTCTTT

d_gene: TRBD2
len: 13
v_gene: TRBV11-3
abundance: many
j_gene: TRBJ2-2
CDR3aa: CASSYRGAGELFF
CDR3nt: TGTGCCAGCAGCTATCGGGGGGCCGGGGAGCTGTTTTTT

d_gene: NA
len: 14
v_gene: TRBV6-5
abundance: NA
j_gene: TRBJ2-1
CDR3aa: CASSYSRRSNEQFF
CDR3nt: TGTGCCAGCAGTTACTCTAGGCGGTCCAATGAGCAGTTCTTC

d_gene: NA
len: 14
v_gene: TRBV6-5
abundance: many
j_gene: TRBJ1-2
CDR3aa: CASSYGTGNYGYTF
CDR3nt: TGTGCCAGCAGTTATGGAACAGGGAACTATGGCTACACCTTC

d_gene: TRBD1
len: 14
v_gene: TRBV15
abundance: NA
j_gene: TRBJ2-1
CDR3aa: CATSRGQGGNEQFF
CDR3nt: TGTGCCACCAGCAGGGGACAGGGGGGCAATGAGCAGTTCTTC

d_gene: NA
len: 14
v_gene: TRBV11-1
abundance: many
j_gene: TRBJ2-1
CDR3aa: CASSFLQDSNEQFF
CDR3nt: TGTGCCAGCAGCTTCCTACAGGATTCCAATGAGCAGTTCTTC

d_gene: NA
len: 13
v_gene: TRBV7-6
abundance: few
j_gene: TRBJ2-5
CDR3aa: CASSFRTEETQYF
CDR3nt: TGTGCCAGCAGCTTCCGGACTGAAGAGACCCAGTACTTC

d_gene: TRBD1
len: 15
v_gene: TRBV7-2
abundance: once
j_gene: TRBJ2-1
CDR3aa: CASSPAGTGYDEQFF
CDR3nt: TGTGCCAGCAGCCCGGCCGGGACAGGGTACGATGAGCAGTTCTTC

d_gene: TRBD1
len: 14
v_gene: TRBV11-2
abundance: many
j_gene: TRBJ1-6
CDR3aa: CASSPRDSTSPLHF
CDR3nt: TGTGCCAGCAGCCCCCGGGACAGCACTTCACCCCTCCACTTT

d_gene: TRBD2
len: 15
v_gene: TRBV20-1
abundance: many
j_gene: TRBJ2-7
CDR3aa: CSGFKAGVGSYEQYF
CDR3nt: TGCAGTGGGTTTAAGGCGGGAGTTGGATCCTACGAGCAGTACTTC

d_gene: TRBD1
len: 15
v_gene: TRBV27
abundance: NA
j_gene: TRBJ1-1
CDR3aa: CASRDRGRGNTEAFF
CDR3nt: TGTGCCAGCAGAGACAGGGGGAGGGGGAACACTGAAGCTTTCTTT

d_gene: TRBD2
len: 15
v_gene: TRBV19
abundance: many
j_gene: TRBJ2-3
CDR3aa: CASNLAGSRTDTQYF
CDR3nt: TGTGCCAGTAACTTAGCGGGGTCCCGCACAGATACGCAGTATTTT

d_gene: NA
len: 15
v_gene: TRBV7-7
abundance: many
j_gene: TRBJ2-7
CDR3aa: CASSFGPTEHYEQYF
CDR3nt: TGTGCCAGCAGCTTCGGACCAACCGAACATTACGAGCAGTACTTC

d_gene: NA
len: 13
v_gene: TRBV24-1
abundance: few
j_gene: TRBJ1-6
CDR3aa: CATSDLRAGGPSF
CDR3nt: TGTGCCACCAGTGATTTGAGAGCGGGAGGGCCCTCATTT

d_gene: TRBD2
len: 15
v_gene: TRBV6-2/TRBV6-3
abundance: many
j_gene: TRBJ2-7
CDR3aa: CASTELAGGPNEQYF
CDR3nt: TGTGCCAGCACCGAACTAGCGGGAGGCCCGAACGAGCAGTACTTC

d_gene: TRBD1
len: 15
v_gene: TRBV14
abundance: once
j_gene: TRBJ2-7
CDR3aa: CASSQGAGGRDEQYF
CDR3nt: TGTGCCAGCAGCCAAGGGGCAGGGGGACGGGACGAGCAGTACTTC

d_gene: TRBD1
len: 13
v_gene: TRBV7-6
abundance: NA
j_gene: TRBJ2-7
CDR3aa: CASSDWTGDEQYF
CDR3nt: TGTGCCAGCAGCGATTGGACAGGGGACGAGCAGTACTTC